The 32 T cell receptor beta chains in this list originate from one sample, sequenced in a study of T cells in Graves' hyperthyroidism and ophthalmopathy. Amplification of TCR beta CDR3 regions used RNA as the template. In the first-round RT-PCR of the TCR CDR3, the HTBI primer set was used. TCRdb analysed the multiplex PCR reads with MiXCR anew, one entry per CDR3 protein. In the table there are roughly 290,000 distinct CDR3 sequences, roughly 13% of which are singletons. Sequencing was performed on blood. All receptors derive from a woman in her 40s with Graves' hyperthyroidism.

Many counts were recorded for this clonotype. This rearrangement joins TRBV7-3 to TRBJ2-3; 7 nucleotides match TRBD2. V dropped 5 bases and J dropped 5; count of bases not matched to a gene: 4. Germline loops: CDR1 SGHTA, CDR2 FQGTGA. The CDR3 is 13 amino acids. Here the CDR3 reads CASSLGEGDTQYF. CDR3 nucleotides: TGTGCCAGCAGCCTAGGGGAGGGAGATACGCAGTATTTT.

This clonotype occurred many times. The chain employs TRBV24-1 and TRBJ2-1; maybe TRBD2 (5 bases). This CDR3 spans 13 amino acids. Germline CDR1 KGHDR, CDR2 SFDVKD. The ends were cut back, 6 bases at V and 8 bases at J, with 13 bases in the middle. In DNA form, the CDR3 reads TGTGCCACCAGTCCTCCGGGATTGGATGAGCAGTTCTTC. It codes for CATSPPGLDEQFF.

This clonotype was observed many times. The chain joins TRBV30 to TRBJ1-1, with D unclear. V was clipped by 2 bases and J by 6 bases, with 10 bases between them. CDR1 and CDR2 (germline): GTSNPN, SVGIG (reference sequence). There are 12 residues in the CDR3. CDR3 protein: CAWSRGTAEAFF. CDR3 sequence (DNA): TGTGCCTGGAGTCGGGGTACGGCTGAAGCTTTCTTT.

Many counts were recorded for this clonotype. The gene calls are TRBV28 and TRBJ1-4; the D gene is possibly TRBD1 (6 bases). Trimming took off 3 bases at V and 4 bases at J, with 12 bases between the two ends. Looked up from germline, CDR1 is MDHEN and CDR2 is SYDVKM. CDR3 length: 15 residues. The CDR3 DNA is TGTGCCAGCAGTTTGGGGACGGGACATAATGAAAAACTGTTTTTT. Translating gives CASSLGTGHNEKLFF.

Comments on this clonotype: No conserved phenylalanine or tryptophan is present at the end of the CDR3, so a read error is the likely explanation. The DNA is left out, because the CDR3 cannot be placed on it with certainty; the CDR3 is given as TCRdb lists it. The chain employs TRBV20-1 and TRBJ2-7; TRBD1 was called by the table and not checked on the DNA. The CDR3 has 15 residues if both end residues are counted. CDR1 is DFQATT, CDR2 SNEGSKA, per germline (reference sequence). CDR3 in amino acids: CSARRTGGLDYEEYL.

Many counts were recorded for this clonotype. The chain combines TRBV5-1 with TRBJ1-4; tentative D call: TRBD1 (5 bases). CDR3 length equals 13 residues. Germline values: CDR1 SGHRS, CDR2 YFSETQ. Trimming removed 1 base at V and 6 bases at J, with 7 bases between. In DNA, the CDR3 is TGCGCCAGCAGCTTGACAGGATATGAAAAACTGTTTTTT. Its protein product is CASSLTGYEKLFF.

This clonotype was counted ten times or more. The chain carries TRBV3-1 and TRBJ1-4, with 7 bases identical to TRBD1. The CDR3 has 15 amino acids. The V and J ends lost 4 bases and 7 bases, in that order; junction bases with no gene match: 9. CDR1 and CDR2 from the germline V gene are LGHDT and YNNKEL (reference sequence). CDR3 nucleotides: TGTGCCAGCAGCCCCTACAGGGGCCGCGGTGAAAAACTGTTTTTT. It is translated as CASSPYRGRGEKLFF.

This clonotype came up many times. This rearrangement joins TRBV29-1 to TRBJ2-5; 10 bases align to TRBD1. Germline V gene lookup returns CDR1 SQVTM and CDR2 ANQGSEA. This CDR3 spans 14 amino acids. V gave up 1 base and J gave up 5 bases; unmatched junction bases: 4. In DNA, the CDR3 is TGCAGCGTTGAAGGGACAGGGGGGCAGGAGACCCAGTACTTC. Protein sequence: CSVEGTGGQETQYF. Full variable domain (missing parts from reference TRBV29-1 and TRBJ2-5): SAVISQKPSRDICQRGTSLTIQCQVDSQVTMMFWYRQQPGQSLTLIATANQGSEATYESGFVIDKFPISRPNLTFSTLTVSNMSPEDSSIYLCSVEGTGGQETQYFGPGTRLLVL.

There are many counts of this clonotype. The chain joins TRBV7-9 to TRBJ2-3; the D is unclear. V lost 0 bases and J lost 3, with 7 bases in between. The CDR3 is made up of 14 amino acids. The germline V gene has CDR1 SEHNR and CDR2 FQNEAQ (reference sequence). CDR3 sequence: CASSLAQSTDTQYF. The CDR3 nucleotides are TGTGCCAGCAGCTTAGCGCAGTCTACAGATACGCAGTATTTT. Together with reference TRBV7-9 and TRBJ2-3, the CDR3 gives the full variable domain: DTGVSQNPRHKITKRGQNVTFRCDPISEHNRLYWYRQTLGQGPEFLTYFQNEAQLEKSRLLSDRFSAERPKGSFSTLEIQRTEQGDSAMYLCASSLAQSTDTQYFGPGTRLTVL.

This clonotype has a handful of counts. V and J are TRBV19 and TRBJ2-7; 13 bases align to TRBD2. This CDR3 contains 16 residues. After removal of 3 bases from V and 2 bases from J, the junction contained 4 bases not matched to a gene. CDR1 LNHDA and CDR2 SQIVND come from the germline V gene (reference sequence). For the CDR3, the DNA is TGTGCCAGTAGTATCTTGGGGACTAGCGGGACCTACGAGCAGTACTTC. Encoded protein: CASSILGTSGTYEQYF.

This clonotype was seen repeatedly, ten times or more. The chain carries TRBV5-5 and TRBJ2-5; D gene ambiguous. Trimming pared 4 bases from V and 5 bases from J, leaving 12 bases between. The CDR3 spans 13 residues. Germline V CDR1 and CDR2: SGHKS, YYEKEE (reference sequence). The CDR3 spells CASSLPPWETQYF. The CDR3 bases are TGTGCCAGCAGCCTGCCGCCTTGGGAGACCCAGTACTTC.

The V and J genes are TRBV6-9 and TRBJ2-1, with D possibly matching TRBD2 (5 bases). The V end was cut by 4 bases, the J end by 1 base, with 17 bases between. Germline values: CDR1 MNHGY, CDR2 SVAAGI. This CDR3 comprises 17 residues. The CDR3 nucleotides are TGTGCCAGCAGTTTAAGGGAATACCGGGGTTCCTACAATGAGCAGTTCTTC. This codes for CASSLREYRGSYNEQFF.

The sample holds many counts of this clonotype. The chain is built from TRBV10-3 and TRBJ1-5; 7 nucleotides agree with TRBD1. The CDR3 totals 14 residues. V was clipped by 6 bases and J by 2 bases; unmatched bases: 4. CDR1 is ENHRY, CDR2 SYGVKD, per germline. The CDR3 nucleotides are TGTGCCATCAGGGATACAGGGGGCAATCAGCCCCAGCATTTT. Its protein is CAIRDTGGNQPQHF.

This clonotype was detected many times. The chain has TRBV5-8 and TRBJ2-5; TRBD1 agrees at 10 bases. This CDR3 comprises 14 residues. From germline, CDR1 is SGHTS and CDR2 YDEGEE. V dropped 4 bases and J dropped 9; count of bases not matched to a gene: 9. Here the CDR3 reads CASSPGQGSLSQYF. CDR3 coding DNA: TGTGCCAGCAGCCCGGGACAGGGGAGCCTTTCCCAGTACTTC.

The chain combines TRBV13 with TRBJ2-3; 8 bases are a match to TRBD2. V lost 5 bases, J lost 0 bases, and 4 bases stayed unmatched. The CDR3 has 15 amino acids. Looked up from germline, CDR1 is PRHDT and CDR2 is FYEKMQ (reference sequence). CDR3 coding DNA: TGTGCCAGCAGCAACAGCGGGGGAAGCACAGATACGCAGTATTTT. Translating it yields CASSNSGGSTDTQYF.

This clonotype was seen many times. This chain uses TRBV5-8 with TRBJ1-4; a possible D gene is TRBD1 (5 bases). The germline CDR1 and CDR2 sequences are SGHTS and YDEGEE. Trimming shortened V by 3 bases and J by 6 bases, and 18 bases separated the two germline ends. The CDR3 extends over 16 amino acids. CDR3 bases: TGTGCCAGCAGCTCAGCAGGGATTCGGGATTATGAAAAACTGTTTTTT. The encoded protein is CASSSAGIRDYEKLFF.

This clonotype was picked up one time. The chain combines TRBV5-1 with TRBJ2-5; D is possibly TRBD2 (5 bases). V was trimmed by 5 bases and J by 5 bases, leaving 16 bases between them. This CDR3 has 14 amino acids. The germline V gene has CDR1 SGHRS and CDR2 YFSETQ. The CDR3 DNA sequence: TGCGCCAGCAGGGCCGGGAAATCAACGGAGACCCAGTACTTC. Protein product: CASRAGKSTETQYF.

This clonotype was found many times. The genes are TRBV12-3 or TRBV12-4 and TRBJ2-2; D not resolved. There are 13 residues in the CDR3. The V end lost 5 bases, the J end lost 6 bases, and 10 bases lay between the germline ends. The CDR3 bases are TGTGCCAGCAGTCCTCGCCGAGCCGGGGAGCTGTTTTTT. It yields the protein CASSPRRAGELFF.

This clonotype has a handful of counts. V usage is TRBV5-1 and J usage is TRBJ2-7, with D perhaps TRBD1 (6 bases). Trimming left V 0 bases short and J 7 bases short, with 26 bases between. Germline lookup yields CDR1 SGHRS and CDR2 YFSETQ. The CDR3 runs to 18 residues. This CDR3 is CASSLEDRQQSPMMEQYF. The CDR3 DNA is TGCGCCAGCAGCTTGGAGGACAGACAACAGAGTCCCATGATGGAGCAGTACTTC. Based on the CDR3 plus reference TRBV5-1 and TRBJ2-7, the full variable domain is KAGVTQTPRYLIKTRGQQVTLSCSPISGHRSVSWYQQTPGQGLQFLFEYFSETQRNKGNFPGRFSGRQFSNSRSEMNVSTLELGDSALYLCASSLEDRQQSPMMEQYFGPGTRLTVT.

This clonotype was seen repeatedly, ten times or more. V and J are TRBV2 and TRBJ1-1; maybe TRBD1 (5 bases). Per the germline V gene, CDR1 is SNHLY and CDR2 is FYNNEI. Trimming cost V 10 bases and J 2 bases, with 17 bases left between them. The CDR3 is 14 amino acids. CDR3 amino acids: CANDRDGLNTEAFF. CDR3 DNA sequence: TGTGCCAACGACCGGGACGGACTCAACACTGAAGCTTTCTTT.

A few counts support this clonotype. One junction end disagrees with the germline gene, perhaps due to a read error. This chain connects TRBV7-7 to TRBJ2-7; no clear D gene. The CDR3 totals 13 residues. Germline assignment: CDR1 SSHAT and CDR2 FNYEAQ (reference sequence). The CDR3 coding sequence is TGTGCTAGCAGCTTGGGCCCCTCGTCCGAGCAGTACTTC. Its translation: CASSLGPSSEQYF. Full variable domain (missing parts from reference TRBV7-7 and TRBJ2-7): GAGVSQSPRYKVTKRGQDVTLRCDPISSHATLYWYQQALGQGPEFLTYFNYEAQPDKSGLPSDRFSAERPEGSISTLTIQRTEQRDSAMYRCASSLGPSSEQYFGPGTRLTVT.

This clonotype was seen many times. The V gene is TRBV20-1, the J gene TRBJ2-7, with TRBD2 as a possible D gene (6 bases). CDR1 is DFQATT and CDR2 is SNEGSKA in the germline V gene (reference sequence). V was trimmed by 3 bases and J by 3 bases, leaving 9 bases between them. CDR3 length: 12 amino acids. For the CDR3, the DNA is TGCAGTGCTAGCAATAGCGGCTACGAGCAGTACTTC. This gives the protein CSASNSGYEQYF.

Remarks on this clonotype: Being one base from a much bigger clone, this may be a read error. The chain couples TRBV5-1 to TRBJ1-1; a possible D gene is TRBD1 (5 bases). Germline V gives CDR1 SGHRS, CDR2 YFSETQ. V was trimmed by 7 bases and J by 2 bases, leaving 12 bases between them. The CDR3 loop spans 13 amino acids. The CDR3: CASGSDSNTEAFF. In nucleotides, the CDR3 is TGCGCCAGCGGATCCGACAGCAACACTGAAGCTTTCTTT.

This clonotype was observed many times. V and J are TRBV19 and TRBJ1-2, with 7 positions matching TRBD1. J gave up 6 bases and V 6 bases, and 4 bases lay outside the gene matches. Per the germline V gene, CDR1 is LNHDA and CDR2 is SQIVND (reference sequence). This CDR3 has 12 amino acids. CDR3 residues: CASSDRVHGYTF. The CDR3 DNA reads TGTGCCAGTAGCGACAGGGTCCATGGCTACACCTTC.

Ten or more counts support this clonotype. This chain links TRBV28 with TRBJ1-1, with a possible D match to TRBD1 (5 bases). In germline, CDR1 is MDHEN, CDR2 SYDVKM. CDR3 length: 12 residues. The V and J ends lost 1 base and 9 bases respectively, with 9 bases between them. CDR3 DNA sequence: TGTGCCAGCAGTTTATCGGGGACCCAAGCTTTCTTT. Its protein product is CASSLSGTQAFF.

Only one count was recorded for this clonotype. V and J are TRBV2 and TRBJ1-5; maybe TRBD1 (5 bases). Germline-derived CDR1 and CDR2 are SNHLY and FYNNEI. The CDR3 is 17 residues long. V was clipped by 4 bases and J by 10 bases, with 26 bases between them. DNA for the CDR3: TGTGCCAGCAGTGCCGGGGCCGGCCCGGGCCCCACTCACCCCCAGCATTTT. The encoded protein is CASSAGAGPGPTHPQHF.

This clonotype was counted many times. This rearrangement joins TRBV3-1 to TRBJ2-1; 16 bases line up with TRBD2. After removal of 4 bases from V and 10 bases from J, the junction contained 7 bases not matched to a gene. This CDR3 has 16 amino acids. Germline CDR1 and CDR2: LGHDT and YNNKEL (reference sequence). CDR3 sequence reads: CASSPGTSGRGGEQFF. The CDR3 DNA reads as TGTGCCAGCAGCCCTGGGACTAGCGGGAGGGGAGGCGAGCAGTTCTTC.

This clonotype was observed a few times. The chain employs TRBV9 and TRBJ2-3; D is possibly TRBD1 (5 bases). CDR1 SGDLS and CDR2 YYNGEE come from the germline V gene. The CDR3 totals 14 residues. The V end lost 0 bases, the J end lost 6 bases, and 11 bases lay between the germline ends. The CDR3 bases are TGTGCCAGCAGCGTAGCCCCCCCAGGGGATACGCAGTATTTT. Amino acids: CASSVAPPGDTQYF. Supplemented by reference TRBV9 and TRBJ2-3, the full variable domain reads DSGVTQTPKHLITATGQRVTLRCSPRSGDLSVYWYQQSLDQGLQFLIQYYNGEERAKGNILERFSAQQFPDLHSELNLSSLELGDSALYFCASSVAPPGDTQYFGPGTRLTVL.

This clonotype occurred many times. V and J are TRBV28 and TRBJ1-2; 10 bases align to TRBD1. Germline-derived CDR1 and CDR2 are MDHEN and SYDVKM. The V and J ends lost 6 bases and 7 bases, in that order; junction bases with no gene match: 8. CDR3 length: 14 residues. The CDR3 spells CASSSGQGVVGYTF. DNA of the CDR3: TGTGCCAGCAGCTCCGGACAGGGGGTAGTTGGCTACACCTTC.

This chain links TRBV19 with TRBJ2-7; 7 nucleotides align to TRBD2. The V segment lost 3 bases and the J segment 2 bases; nucleotides outside the gene matches: 7. Looked up from germline, CDR1 is LNHDA and CDR2 is SQIVND (reference sequence). The CDR3 consists of 15 residues. The CDR3 spells CASSIRGTITYEQYF. CDR3 in DNA: TGTGCCAGTAGTATTCGCGGGACTATCACCTACGAGCAGTACTTC. Together with reference TRBV19 and TRBJ2-7, the CDR3 gives the full variable domain: DGGITQSPKYLFRKEGQNVTLSCEQNLNHDAMYWYRQDPGQGLRLIYYSQIVNDFQKGDIAEGYSVSREKKESFPLTVTSAQKNPTAFYLCASSIRGTITYEQYFGPGTRLTVT.

Many counts were recorded for this clonotype. The CDR3 DNA reads TGTGCCAGCGGTAGAGGGGACACTGAAGCTTTCTTT. Translating it yields CASGRGDTEAFF. This chain links TRBV7-9 with TRBJ1-1, with TRBD1 as a possible D gene (5 bases). Trimming pared 8 bases from V and 3 bases from J, leaving 10 bases between. The CDR3 spans 12 residues. Per the germline V gene, CDR1 is SEHNR and CDR2 is FQNEAQ (reference sequence).

The table lists this clonotype with many counts. J is TRBJ1-5 and V is TRBV19; D is possibly TRBD1 (6 bases). CDR3 size: 15 residues. Germline values: CDR1 LNHDA, CDR2 SQIVND (reference sequence). Trimming pared 7 bases from V and 2 bases from J, leaving 15 bases between. The CDR3 nucleotides read TGTGCCAGTACCCTGAGCGCAGGGGGCAATCAGCCCCAGCATTTT. Protein sequence: CASTLSAGGNQPQHF. Full variable domain (outside the CDR3, taken from reference TRBV19 and TRBJ1-5): DGGITQSPKYLFRKEGQNVTLSCEQNLNHDAMYWYRQDPGQGLRLIYYSQIVNDFQKGDIAEGYSVSREKKESFPLTVTSAQKNPTAFYLCASTLSAGGNQPQHFGDGTRLSIL.